This T cell receptor beta chain was sequenced for a study of PD-1 blockade in classical Hodgkin lymphoma. The repertoire was sequenced with immunoSEQ multiplex PCR; TCRdb's copy has only in-frame clones and lacks some. The table includes 64,000 or so clones, about 92% detected once. The time point here: cycle 4 day 1 (C4D1), after five to seven weeks of nivolumab. All trial patients relapsed after autologous stem cell transplantation. Looked up from germline, CDR1 is LNHDA and CDR2 is SQIVND (reference sequence). The CDR3 is made up of 15 amino acids. V dropped 5 bases and J dropped 0 bases, with 10 bases sitting between them.

The source material was peripheral blood mononuclear cells (PBMCs), sampled before the fourth cycle of nivolumab. This clonotype originated in a human donor with classical Hodgkin lymphoma. The chain recombines TRBV19 with TRBJ2-2; D is perhaps TRBD2 (6 bases). The CDR3 DNA sequence: TGTGCCAGTAGTCCCCCGGGAGCGAACACCGGGGAGCTGTTTTTT. Protein product: CASSPPGANTGELFF.